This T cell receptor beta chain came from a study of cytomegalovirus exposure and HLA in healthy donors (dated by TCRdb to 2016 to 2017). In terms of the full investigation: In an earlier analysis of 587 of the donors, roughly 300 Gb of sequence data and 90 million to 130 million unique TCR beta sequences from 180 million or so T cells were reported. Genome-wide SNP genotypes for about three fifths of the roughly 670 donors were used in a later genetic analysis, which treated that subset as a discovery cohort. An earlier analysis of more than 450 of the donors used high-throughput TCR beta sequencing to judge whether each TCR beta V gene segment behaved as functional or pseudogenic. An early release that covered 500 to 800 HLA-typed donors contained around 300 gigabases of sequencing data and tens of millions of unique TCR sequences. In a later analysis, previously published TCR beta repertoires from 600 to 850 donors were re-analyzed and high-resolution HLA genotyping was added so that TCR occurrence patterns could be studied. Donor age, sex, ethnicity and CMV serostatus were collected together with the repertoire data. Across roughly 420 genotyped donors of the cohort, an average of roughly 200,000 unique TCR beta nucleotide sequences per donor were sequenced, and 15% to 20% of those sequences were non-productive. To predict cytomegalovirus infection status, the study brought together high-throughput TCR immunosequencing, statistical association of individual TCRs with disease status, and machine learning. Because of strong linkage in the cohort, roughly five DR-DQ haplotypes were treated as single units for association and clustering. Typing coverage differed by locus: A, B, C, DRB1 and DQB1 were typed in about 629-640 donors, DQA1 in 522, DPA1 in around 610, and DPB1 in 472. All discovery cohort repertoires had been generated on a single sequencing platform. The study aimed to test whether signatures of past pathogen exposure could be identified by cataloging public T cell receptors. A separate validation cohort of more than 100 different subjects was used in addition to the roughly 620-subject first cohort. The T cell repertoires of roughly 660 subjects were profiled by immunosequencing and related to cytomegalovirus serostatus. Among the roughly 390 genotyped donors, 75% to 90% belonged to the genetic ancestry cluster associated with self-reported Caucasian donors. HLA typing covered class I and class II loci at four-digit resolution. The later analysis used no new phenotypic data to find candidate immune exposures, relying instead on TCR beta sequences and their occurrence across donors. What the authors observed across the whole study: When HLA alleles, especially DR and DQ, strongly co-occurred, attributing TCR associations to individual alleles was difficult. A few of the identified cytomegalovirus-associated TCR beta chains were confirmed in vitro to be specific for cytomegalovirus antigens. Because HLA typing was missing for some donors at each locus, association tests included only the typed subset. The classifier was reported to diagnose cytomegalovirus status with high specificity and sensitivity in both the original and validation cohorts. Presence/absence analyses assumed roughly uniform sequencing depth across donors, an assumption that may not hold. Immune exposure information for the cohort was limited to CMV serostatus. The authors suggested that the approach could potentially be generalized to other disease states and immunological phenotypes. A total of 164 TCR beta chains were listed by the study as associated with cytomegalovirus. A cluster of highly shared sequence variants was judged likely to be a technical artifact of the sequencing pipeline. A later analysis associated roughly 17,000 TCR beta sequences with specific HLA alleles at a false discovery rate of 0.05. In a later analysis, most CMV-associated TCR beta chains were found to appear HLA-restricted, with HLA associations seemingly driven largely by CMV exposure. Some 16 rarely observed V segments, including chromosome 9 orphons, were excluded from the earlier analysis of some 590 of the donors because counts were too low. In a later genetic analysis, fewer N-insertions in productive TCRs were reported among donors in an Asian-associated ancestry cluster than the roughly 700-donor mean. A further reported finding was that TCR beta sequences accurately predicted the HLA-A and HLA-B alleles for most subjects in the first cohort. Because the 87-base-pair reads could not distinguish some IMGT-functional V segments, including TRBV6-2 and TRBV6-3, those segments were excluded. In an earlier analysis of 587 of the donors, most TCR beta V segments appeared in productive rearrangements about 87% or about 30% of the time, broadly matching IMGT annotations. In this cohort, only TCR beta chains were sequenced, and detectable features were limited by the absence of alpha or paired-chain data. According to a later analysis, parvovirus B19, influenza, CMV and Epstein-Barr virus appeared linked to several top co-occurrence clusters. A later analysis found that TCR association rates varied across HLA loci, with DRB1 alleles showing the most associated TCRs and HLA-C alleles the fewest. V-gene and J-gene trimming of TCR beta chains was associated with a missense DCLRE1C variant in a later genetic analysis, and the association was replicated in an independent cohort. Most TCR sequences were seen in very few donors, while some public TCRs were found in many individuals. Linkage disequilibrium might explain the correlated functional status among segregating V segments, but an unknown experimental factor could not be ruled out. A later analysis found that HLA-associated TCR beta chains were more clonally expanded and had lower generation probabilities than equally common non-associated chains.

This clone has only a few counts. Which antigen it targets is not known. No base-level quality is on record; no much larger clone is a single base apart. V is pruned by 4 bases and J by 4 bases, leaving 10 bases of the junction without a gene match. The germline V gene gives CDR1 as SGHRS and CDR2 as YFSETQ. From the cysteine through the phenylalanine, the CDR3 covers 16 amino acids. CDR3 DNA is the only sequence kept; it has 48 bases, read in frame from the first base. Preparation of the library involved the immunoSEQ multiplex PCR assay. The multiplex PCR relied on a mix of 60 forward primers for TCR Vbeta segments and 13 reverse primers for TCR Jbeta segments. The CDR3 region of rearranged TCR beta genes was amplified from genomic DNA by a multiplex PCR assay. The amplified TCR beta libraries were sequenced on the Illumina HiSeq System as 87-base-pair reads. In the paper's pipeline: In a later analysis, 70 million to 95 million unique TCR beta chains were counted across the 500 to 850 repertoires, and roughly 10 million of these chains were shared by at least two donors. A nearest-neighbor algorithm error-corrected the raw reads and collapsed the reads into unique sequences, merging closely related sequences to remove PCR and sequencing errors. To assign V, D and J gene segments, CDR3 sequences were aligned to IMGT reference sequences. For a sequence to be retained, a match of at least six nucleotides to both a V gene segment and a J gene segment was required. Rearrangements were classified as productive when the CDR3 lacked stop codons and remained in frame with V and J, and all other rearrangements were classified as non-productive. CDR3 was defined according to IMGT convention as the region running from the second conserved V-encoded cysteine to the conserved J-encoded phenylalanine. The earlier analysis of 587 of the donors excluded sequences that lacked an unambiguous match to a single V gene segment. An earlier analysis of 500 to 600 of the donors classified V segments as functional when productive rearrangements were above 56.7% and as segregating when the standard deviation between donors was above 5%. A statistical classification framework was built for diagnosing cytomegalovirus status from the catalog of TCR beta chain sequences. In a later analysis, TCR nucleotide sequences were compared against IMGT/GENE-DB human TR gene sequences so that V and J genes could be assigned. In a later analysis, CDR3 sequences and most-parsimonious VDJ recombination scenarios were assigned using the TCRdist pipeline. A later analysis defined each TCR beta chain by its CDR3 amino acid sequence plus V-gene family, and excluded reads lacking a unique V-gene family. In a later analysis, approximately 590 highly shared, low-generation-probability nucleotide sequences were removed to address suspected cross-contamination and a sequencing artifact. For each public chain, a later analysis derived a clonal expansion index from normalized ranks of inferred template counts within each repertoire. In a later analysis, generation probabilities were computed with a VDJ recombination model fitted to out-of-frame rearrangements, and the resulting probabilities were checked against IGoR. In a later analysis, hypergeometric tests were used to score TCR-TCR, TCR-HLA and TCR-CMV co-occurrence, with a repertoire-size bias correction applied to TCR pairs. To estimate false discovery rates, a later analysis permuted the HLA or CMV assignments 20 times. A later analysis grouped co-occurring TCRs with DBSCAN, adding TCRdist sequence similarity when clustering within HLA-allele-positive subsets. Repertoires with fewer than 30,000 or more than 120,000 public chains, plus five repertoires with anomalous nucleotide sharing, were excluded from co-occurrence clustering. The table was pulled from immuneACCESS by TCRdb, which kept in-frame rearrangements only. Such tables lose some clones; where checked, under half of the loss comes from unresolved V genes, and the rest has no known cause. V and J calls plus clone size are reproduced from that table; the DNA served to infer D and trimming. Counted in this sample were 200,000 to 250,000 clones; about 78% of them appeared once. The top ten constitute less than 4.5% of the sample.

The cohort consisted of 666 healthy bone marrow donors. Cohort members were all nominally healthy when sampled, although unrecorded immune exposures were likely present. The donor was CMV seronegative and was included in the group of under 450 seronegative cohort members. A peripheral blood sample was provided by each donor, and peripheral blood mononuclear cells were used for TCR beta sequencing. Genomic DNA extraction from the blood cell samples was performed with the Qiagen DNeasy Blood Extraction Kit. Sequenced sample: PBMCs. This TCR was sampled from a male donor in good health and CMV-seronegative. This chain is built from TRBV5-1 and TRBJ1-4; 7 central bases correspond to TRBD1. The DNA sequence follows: TGCGCCAGCAGCGCTACAGGGGCCGGGGGTAATGAAAAACTGTTTTTT. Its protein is CASSATGAGGNEKLFF.